Each of the 23 T cell receptor beta chains below was sequenced from the same sample in a study of OX40 agonist ivuxolimab in advanced cancers. Sequencing was performed with immunoSEQ multiplex PCR; in TCRdb, only in-frame clones are kept and a portion is missing. The sample yields roughly 50,000 clones, 75% to 90% seen once. The sample in question was CD4+ or CD8+ T cells sorted from blood, obtained in a trial of the OX40 agonist ivuxolimab. The receptors derive from an adult with an advanced solid tumor such as melanoma, head and neck, liver or kidney cancer.

Note on this clone: The germline gene is not matched at one end of the junction; a read error may be the cause. Other DNA sequences from this sample encode an identical CDR3 as well. V and J are TRBV28 and TRBJ1-2; no firm D call. The CDR3 totals 13 residues. Per germline, CDR1 MDHEN and CDR2 SYDVKM. The CDR3 is CASSLGLLYGYTF. CDR3 bases: TGTGCCAGTAGTTTAGGGCTTTTATATGGCTACACCTTC.

The chain recombines TRBV19 with TRBJ2-5; 7 nucleotides match TRBD2. The CDR3 length is 16 residues. Trimming at V came to 4 bases and at J to 2 bases, leaving 10 bases not matched to a gene. CDR1 is LNHDA and CDR2 is SQIVND in the germline V gene (reference sequence). In DNA, the CDR3 is TGTGCCAGTAGTACATCACAAAGCGGGGAACAAGAGACCCAGTACTTC. Translating it yields CASSTSQSGEQETQYF.

V and J are TRBV9 and TRBJ2-5; D possibly corresponds to TRBD2 (7 bases). This CDR3 is built from 15 residues. Germline V CDR1 and CDR2: SGDLS, YYNGEE. V was shortened by 5 bases and J by 1 base, with 15 bases between the two germline ends. The CDR3 DNA reads TGTGCCAGCAGGCGGGAGACAGGACCCCAAGAGACCCAGTACTTC. Amino acids: CASRRETGPQETQYF. Filled out from reference TRBV9 and TRBJ2-5, the complete variable domain reads DSGVTQTPKHLITATGQRVTLRCSPRSGDLSVYWYQQSLDQGLQFLIQYYNGEERAKGNILERFSAQQFPDLHSELNLSSLELGDSALYFCASRRETGPQETQYFGPGTRLLVL.

The chain carries TRBV5-1 and TRBJ1-2, with TRBD1 identical over 8 bases. CDR3 size: 14 residues. J gave up 6 bases and V 0 bases, and 4 bases lay outside the gene matches. The germline gives CDR1 SGHRS, CDR2 YFSETQ. CDR3 in amino acids: CASSLGQGNDGYTF. The CDR3 nucleotides are TGCGCCAGCAGCTTGGGACAGGGGAATGATGGCTACACCTTC.

The V call is TRBV30, the J call TRBJ1-4; no reliable D call. The germline CDR1 and CDR2 sequences are GTSNPN and SVGIG (reference sequence). Trimming cost V 1 base and J 5 bases, with 8 bases left between them. The CDR3 is made up of 13 amino acids. CDR3 protein: CAWSEGGNEKLFF. The CDR3, as DNA: TGTGCCTGGAGTGAGGGAGGGAATGAAAAACTGTTTTTT.

The chain links TRBV7-9 to TRBJ1-2, with D possibly matching TRBD1 (5 bases). V lost 4 bases and J 8 bases, leaving 11 bases between the germline ends. The CDR3 has 12 residues. Germline V lookup: CDR1 SEHNR, CDR2 FQNEAQ (reference sequence). Here the CDR3 DNA reads TGTGCCAGCAGCTCTTACGGGGGAGGCTACACCTTC. Protein product: CASSSYGGGYTF.

The chain links TRBV10-3 to TRBJ2-2; 7 nucleotides align to TRBD2. Germline values: CDR1 ENHRY, CDR2 SYGVKD. The CDR3 runs 15 residues. V lost 6 bases and J lost 0; bases outside the gene matches: 4. Written as DNA, the CDR3 is TGTGCCATCAGCGTGGGGGGGTCGAACACCGGGGAGCTGTTTTTT. This codes for CAISVGGSNTGELFF.

The chain recombines TRBV28 with TRBJ1-6; 8 bases fit TRBD1. Looked up from germline, CDR1 is MDHEN and CDR2 is SYDVKM. This CDR3 contains 17 residues. V dropped 5 bases and J dropped 9; count of bases not matched to a gene: 15. Written as DNA, the CDR3 is TGTGCCAGCAGTCCTTCGGACAGGGTGGCTATAGGTTCACCCCTCCACTTT. It translates to CASSPSDRVAIGSPLHF.

CDR3 amino acids: CASSQESGLSTDTQYF. The DNA of the CDR3 is TGCGCCAGCAGCCAAGAGTCGGGACTAAGCACAGATACGCAGTATTTT. This chain connects TRBV4-1 to TRBJ2-3; 7 nucleotides match TRBD2. Trimming at V came to 0 bases and at J to 0 bases, leaving 3 bases not matched to a gene. The CDR3 sequence is 16 residues long. The germline gives CDR1 MGHRA, CDR2 YSYEKL.

This clone is a singleton in its sample. The conserved final phenylalanine or tryptophan is absent from the CDR3, which likely points to a read error. Because the CDR3's place on the DNA is in doubt, the DNA is left out and the CDR3 is given as listed by TCRdb. The chain links TRBV2 to TRBJ2-6; the table calls TRBD2, which could not be checked here. The CDR3 adds up to 10 amino acids, both ends counted. Per the germline V gene, CDR1 is SNHLY and CDR2 is FYNNEI. CDR3 in amino acids: CASSEGGGLG.

The J gene is TRBJ2-1, the V gene TRBV6-1; 10 bases match TRBD2. CDR1 and CDR2 (germline): MNHNS, SASEGT. The CDR3 is 14 amino acids. V shed 5 bases, J shed 6 bases, and the junction held 4 bases outside the gene matches. The CDR3 nucleotides read TGTGCCAGCAGTTCCGGGACTAGCGTCAATGAGCAGTTCTTC. Protein: CASSSGTSVNEQFF.

The CDR3 loop is CASSQGSAREKAETQYF. In DNA, the CDR3 is TGCGCCAGCAGCCAAGGGTCGGCGCGGGAGAAGGCGGAGACCCAGTACTTC. The V gene is TRBV4-1, the J gene TRBJ2-5; TRBD2 agrees at 7 bases. Germline values: CDR1 MGHRA, CDR2 YSYEKL. The CDR3 consists of 17 residues. Losses at the gene ends were 1 base for V and 5 bases for J; bases not matched to a gene: 13.

The chain combines TRBV28 with TRBJ1-4; weak D call: TRBD1 (5 bases). CDR1 is MDHEN, CDR2 SYDVKM, per germline. Trimming shortened V by 4 bases and J by 8 bases, and 8 bases separated the two germline ends. The length of the CDR3 is 12 residues. The CDR3 region is CASSSQGEKLFF. CDR3 coding DNA: TGTGCCAGCAGTTCTCAGGGAGAAAAACTGTTTTTT.

The CDR3 bases are TGCGCCAGCAGTGAGGTGCTAGCGGGACGAACCGAGCAGTACTTC. Protein: CASSEVLAGRTEQYF. The V call is TRBV10-2, the J call TRBJ2-7; 9 bases match TRBD2. J lost 6 bases, V lost 2 bases, and 8 bases had no gene match. The germline CDR1 and CDR2 sequences are WSHSY and SAAADI. The CDR3 is 15 amino acids.

The V and J genes are TRBV30 and TRBJ2-7; no clear D. The CDR3 totals 11 residues. Trimming left V 0 bases short and J 3 bases short, with 3 bases between. Germline CDR1 is GTSNPN and CDR2 is SVGIG (reference sequence). As DNA, the CDR3 is TGTGCCTGGAGTGTTGGCTACGAGCAGTACTTC. This sequence encodes CAWSVGYEQYF.

The V and J genes are TRBV15 and TRBJ1-5; D not resolved. The CDR3 consists of 14 residues. Germline-derived CDR1 and CDR2 are LNHNV and YYDKDF (reference sequence). V lost 1 base to trimming and J lost 6 bases, with 10 bases between them. The CDR3 protein is CATSRASVIQPQHF. The CDR3 DNA sequence: TGTGCCACCAGCAGAGCGTCCGTAATTCAGCCCCAGCATTTT.

This rearrangement joins TRBV27 to TRBJ1-5; perhaps TRBD1 as D (5 bases). This CDR3 region has 13 residues. V lost 5 bases and J 7 bases, leaving 12 bases between the germline ends. Germline V gene sequence: CDR1 MNHEY, CDR2 SMNVEV (reference sequence). The CDR3 DNA is TGTGCCAGCAGTCTCGGTCGGGGGCAGCCCCAGCATTTT. This translates into CASSLGRGQPQHF.

The table lists this clone with a few counts. This specimen includes other DNA sequences encoding the same CDR3. The chain links TRBV6-1 to TRBJ2-7; TRBD2 matches 9 bases. The V and J ends lost 1 base and 4 bases, in that order; junction bases with no gene match: 8. Germline CDR1 and CDR2: MNHNS and SASEGT. The CDR3 is 16 residues long. The CDR3 sequence: CASSEGVKAGGYEQYF. In nucleotides, the CDR3 is TGTGCCAGCAGTGAAGGGGTAAAGGCGGGAGGGTACGAGCAGTACTTC.

The J gene is TRBJ1-2, the V gene TRBV6-5; possibly TRBD1 for D (5 bases). V lost 4 bases, J lost 3 bases, and 12 bases lay in between. The CDR3 spans 14 residues. Germline V gives CDR1 MNHEY, CDR2 SVGAGI. This chain's CDR3 is CASSSRTHYYGYTF. In DNA, the CDR3 is TGTGCCAGCAGTTCTCGGACACACTACTATGGCTACACCTTC.

The gene calls are TRBV27 and TRBJ2-1; the D gene is possibly TRBD1 (5 bases). V lost 2 bases, J lost 3 bases, and 17 bases lay in between. The CDR3 has 17 amino acids. CDR1 and CDR2 (germline): MNHEY, SMNVEV (reference sequence). This chain's CDR3 is CASSLERRRVNYNEQFF. The CDR3 DNA reads TGTGCCAGCAGTTTAGAACGCCGCAGGGTTAACTACAATGAGCAGTTCTTC.

The chain is built from TRBV11-2 and TRBJ2-1; a possible D gene is TRBD2 (5 bases). Looked up from germline, CDR1 is SGHAT and CDR2 is FQNNGV. Trimming left V 6 bases short and J 6 bases short, with 15 bases between. This CDR3 comprises 14 residues. The CDR3, as DNA: TGTGCCAGCAGGACCCCGGCGGCGGGCAATGAGCAGTTCTTC. As protein: CASRTPAAGNEQFF.

The chain links TRBV28 to TRBJ2-3, with TRBD1 matching over 10 bases. CDR1 and CDR2 (germline): MDHEN, SYDVKM. After removal of 6 bases from V and 3 bases from J, the junction contained 6 bases not matched to a gene. The CDR3 extends over 15 amino acids. The CDR3 is CASSLTGGGTDTQYF. For the CDR3, the DNA is TGTGCCAGCAGCCTGACAGGGGGCGGGACAGATACGCAGTATTTT.

CDR3 region: CASSGGTGSSYEQYF. In DNA, the CDR3 is TGTGCCAGCTCGGGCGGGACAGGGTCATCCTACGAGCAGTACTTC. The rearrangement joins TRBV18 to TRBJ2-7, with TRBD1 matching 9 bases. This CDR3 spans 15 amino acids. The germline V gene has CDR1 KGHSH and CDR2 LQKENI. Trimming took 6 bases from V and 1 from J; bases not matched to a gene: 7.